In this sample, the clone carrying this TCR beta chain turned up a few times. Its antigen is currently unknown. On average, the one heparinised blood draw given by each donor was approximately 120 mL. This entry belongs to a study of beta chain features in type 1 diabetes. Every isolated RNA sample was fully reverse transcribed, so sequencing captured expressed TCRB transcripts. It was found that naive, central memory and regulatory T cell samples averaged about 3.5 million reads. Data came from immunoSEQ multiplex PCR; TCRdb stores just in-frame clones and leaves some out. The sample holds about 270,000 clones; 14% are singletons and the top ten take 0.015% to 0.02%. Study-wide results and limits: There was a moderate but significant shortening of TCRB CDR3s in all four CD4+ subsets of Type 1 diabetes patients. A potential influence of HLA type upon TCRB rearrangement remained unresolved herein.

This CDR3 has 14 amino acids. The V gene's germline CDR1 is KGHSH and CDR2 LQKENI. Unmatched junction bases numbered 3, after V lost 2 bases and J lost 3 bases. This TCR was recovered from a man younger than 45 with type 1 diabetes. The specimen sequenced was naive CD4+ T cells from blood. V and J are TRBV18 and TRBJ2-7, with TRBD1 matching over 8 bases. The CDR3 DNA reads as TGTGCCAGCTCACCAGGACAGGGCGACTACGAGCAGTACTTC. Translating it yields CASSPGQGDYEQYF.